This entry lists 14 T cell receptor beta chains sequenced from one sample in a study of tumor-infiltrating lymphocytes in oesophageal squamous cell carcinoma. MiXCR was run by TCRdb on the PCR reads, yielding one entry per CDR3 protein. The table includes over 20,000 distinct CDR3 sequences, more than 30% detected once. Sequencing input: esophageal tumor tissue. These receptors all come from a male donor with esophageal squamous cell carcinoma.

This chain links TRBV7-8 with TRBJ2-2; 8 nucleotides line up with TRBD1. This CDR3 is built from 16 residues. V lost 7 bases to trimming and J lost 8 bases; unmatched junction nucleotides: 15. Looked up from germline, CDR1 is SGHVS and CDR2 is FQNEAQ. CDR3 coding DNA: TGTGCCAGCACCCCGCGAGGACAGGGTTTACAAGGGGAGCTGTTTTTT. This encodes CASTPRGQGLQGELFF.

The rearrangement uses TRBV5-1 and TRBJ2-5; 7 bases are shared with TRBD2. The CDR3 runs 13 residues. CDR1 SGHRS and CDR2 YFSETQ come from the germline V gene. Trimming cost V 7 bases and J 5 bases; bases outside gene matches: 8. CDR3 protein: CASGEGGLETQYF. CDR3 in DNA: TGCGCCAGCGGCGAGGGAGGGTTGGAGACCCAGTACTTC.

The genes are TRBV15 and TRBJ1-2; no clear D gene. V lost 0 bases, J lost 4 bases, and 9 bases lay in between. There are 14 residues in the CDR3. CDR1 and CDR2 (germline): LNHNV, YYDKDF (reference sequence). CDR3 in amino acids: CATSREGGTYGYTF. In nucleotides, the CDR3 is TGTGCCACCAGCAGAGAGGGAGGAACCTATGGCTACACCTTC.

This clonotype has at least ten counts. The V call is TRBV6-1, the J call TRBJ2-3; 7 bases are a match to TRBD2. After removal of 7 bases from V and 4 bases from J, the junction contained 14 bases not matched to a gene. CDR3 length: 16 amino acids. CDR1 MNHNS and CDR2 SASEGT come from the germline V gene. CDR3 sequence (DNA): TGTGCCAGCACCCCACGGGGGAGGGAGTTCGCAGATACGCAGTATTTT. Protein: CASTPRGREFADTQYF.

The rearrangement joins TRBV10-3 to TRBJ2-3; a possible D gene is TRBD2 (6 bases). Near its end, the DNA agrees better with TRBJ2-5, so the J call may be wrong. The CDR3 sequence is 17 residues long. Germline V lookup: CDR1 ENHRY, CDR2 SYGVKD. CDR3 region: CAISESRRGTFQETQYF. CDR3 coding DNA: TGTGCCATCAGTGAAAGTCGTCGCGGGACGTTTCAAGAGACCCAGTACTTC.

This clonotype was recorded a few times. The chain is built from TRBV5-1 and TRBJ1-2; D possibly corresponds to TRBD1 (6 bases). With 8 bases removed from V and 4 bases from J, the gap between germline ends came to 24 bases. The CDR3 has 16 residues. Germline assignment: CDR1 SGHRS and CDR2 YFSETQ. CDR3 in DNA: TGCGCCAGTAATGAGGGGCTCGGGGGCTCCCGCTATGGCTACACCTTC. It is translated as CASNEGLGGSRYGYTF.

The sample holds many counts of this clonotype. The rearrangement joins TRBV2 to TRBJ2-1; 8 bases line up with TRBD2. The CDR3 loop spans 14 amino acids. Germline V gives CDR1 SNHLY, CDR2 FYNNEI. The J segment lost 8 bases and the V segment lost 8 bases, leaving 11 bases of the junction unmatched. The CDR3, as DNA: TGTGCCAGCCTGAAGCGGGGGTTTAGAGATGAGCAGTTCTTC. Translation: CASLKRGFRDEQFF.

The chain links TRBV10-3 to TRBJ2-2; TRBD1 matches at 10 bases. This CDR3 has 14 amino acids. V shed 8 bases and J 6 bases; nucleotides not matched to a gene: 6. Per germline, CDR1 ENHRY and CDR2 SYGVKD. CDR3 in amino acids: CAIPRDRGSGELFF. The CDR3 DNA reads TGTGCCATCCCCCGGGACAGGGGATCCGGGGAGCTGTTTTTT.

V is TRBV7-2 and J is TRBJ2-3; D perhaps matches TRBD1 (6 bases). The DNA end lines up better with TRBJ2-7; the J call may be wrong. This CDR3 comprises 14 residues. Looked up from germline, CDR1 is SGHTA and CDR2 is FQGNSA. In DNA form, the CDR3 reads TGTGCCTGCGGCGAAAATACAGGGATGTACGAGCAGTACTTC. Its translation: CACGENTGMYEQYF.

The V gene is TRBV5-5, the J gene TRBJ2-4; possible D gene TRBD2, 6 bases. The J call could be wrong; TRBJ2-7 is a better fit for the DNA end. Germline CDR1 reads SGHKS; CDR2 reads YYEKEE (reference sequence). This CDR3 is 15 amino acids long. CDR3 in amino acids: CASSPFPGLQYEQYF. The CDR3 bases are TGTGCCAGCAGCCCCTTTCCGGGACTGCAGTACGAGCAGTACTTC.

A few counts support this clonotype. The rearrangement links TRBV7-4 to TRBJ2-7; 8 positions match TRBD2. The germline CDR1 and CDR2 sequences are SGHVT and SQSDAQ. The CDR3 spans 16 residues. V was pared by 5 bases and J by 1 base, with 10 bases of the junction left unmatched. CDR3 region: CASSQRWLAGSYEQYF. The DNA for the CDR3 is TGTGCCAGCAGCCAACGGTGGTTAGCGGGATCCTACGAGCAGTACTTC.

Points on this clonotype: The germline gene is not matched at one end of the junction; a read error may be the cause. V usage is TRBV7-9 and J usage is TRBJ2-7; D is perhaps TRBD1 (5 bases). Germline V CDR1 and CDR2: SEHNR, FQNEAQ (reference sequence). CDR3 size: 12 residues. For the CDR3, the DNA is TGTGCAGGGGAAGGGGATAATTCACCCCTCCACTTC. Its translation: CAGEGDNSPLHF.

About this clonotype: One base away lies a much larger clone, so this may be a sequencing read error. The V gene is TRBV5-6, the J gene TRBJ2-6; D uncertain. The last part of the DNA fits TRBJ2-1 better; the J call may be wrong. There are 11 residues in the CDR3. Germline CDR1 reads SGHDT; CDR2 reads YYEEEE. CDR3 sequence reads: CASSFLVEQFF. In nucleotides, the CDR3 is TGTGCCAGCAGCTTTTTGGTTGAGCAGTTCTTC.

This clonotype was picked up many times. The chain uses TRBV12-3 or TRBV12-4 and TRBJ1-2, with a possible D match to TRBD1 (5 bases). Trimming shortened V by 5 bases and J by 0 bases, and 13 bases separated the two germline ends. CDR3 length equals 15 residues. CDR3 protein: CASSPGHAANYGYTF. Written as DNA, the CDR3 is TGTGCCAGCAGTCCCGGACACGCGGCTAACTATGGCTACACCTTC.